These 11 T cell receptor beta chains were all obtained from the same sample, sequenced in a study. MiXCR was run by TCRdb on the RT-PCR reads, yielding one entry per CDR3 protein. This sample has about 680,000 distinct CDR3 sequences, with 11% to 15% found just once. Sequencing was carried out using memory CD4+ T cells from blood. Receptors were obtained from a female donor in good health, serving as a healthy control.

V usage is TRBV11-3 and J usage is TRBJ2-2, with D hard to call. Per the germline V gene, CDR1 is SGHNT and CDR2 is YENEEA. This CDR3 comprises 12 residues. Trimming pared 5 bases from V and 6 bases from J, leaving 7 bases between. CDR3 DNA sequence: TGTGCCAGCAGCGCTAGATCCGGGGAGCTGTTTTTT. Translation: CASSARSGELFF.

This clonotype turned up a few times. The chain links TRBV20-1 to TRBJ2-2; maybe TRBD2 (7 bases). V was pared by 6 bases and J by 4 bases, with 15 bases between. This CDR3 region has 14 residues. Germline lookup yields CDR1 DFQATT and CDR2 SNEGSKA (reference sequence). This chain's CDR3 is CSAEGGRGTGELFF. CDR3 coding DNA: TGCAGTGCCGAGGGGGGGCGCGGCACCGGGGAGCTGTTTTTT.

V usage is TRBV7-9 and J usage is TRBJ2-1, with a tentative D call TRBD2 (6 bases). The CDR3 runs to 14 residues. The germline V gene has CDR1 SEHNR and CDR2 FQNEAQ (reference sequence). Trimming shortened V by 4 bases and J by 7 bases, and 14 bases separated the two germline ends. The CDR3 loop is CASSYREVGNEQFF. The DNA of the CDR3 is TGTGCCAGCAGCTATAGGGAGGTGGGGAATGAGCAGTTCTTC.

V is TRBV24-1 and J is TRBJ2-1, with D tentatively TRBD1 (5 bases). CDR3 length: 17 amino acids. V lost 4 bases to trimming and J lost 1 base, with 16 bases between them. In germline, CDR1 is KGHDR, CDR2 SFDVKD. The CDR3 loop is CATSDTNGAISYNEQFF. The CDR3 DNA is TGTGCCACCAGTGACACGAATGGGGCTATATCCTACAATGAGCAGTTCTTC.

A few counts support this clonotype. The V gene is TRBV7-6, the J gene TRBJ2-6, with no clear D. The germline CDR1 and CDR2 sequences are SGHVS and FNYEAQ. The CDR3 has 16 residues. Trimming stripped 5 bases from V and 0 bases from J, with 11 bases between. CDR3 coding DNA: TGTGCCAGCAGCGCCACCTCAAACTCTGGGGCCAACGTCCTGACTTTC. It codes for CASSATSNSGANVLTF.

V gene TRBV28 combines with J gene TRBJ2-7; the D is unclear. The V end lost 7 bases, the J end lost 0 bases, and 13 bases lay between the germline ends. The germline V gene encodes CDR1 MDHEN and CDR2 SYDVKM. This CDR3 is 14 amino acids long. The CDR3 bases are TGTGCCAGCACCTCCGCCGTAAGCTCCTACGAGCAGTACTTC. This sequence encodes CASTSAVSSYEQYF.

This clonotype showed up just once. CDR3 sequence reads: CASRLTSGRAGSEQFF. The CDR3, as DNA: TGTGCCAGCAGGCTCACTAGCGGGAGGGCCGGTAGTGAGCAGTTCTTC. The rearrangement links TRBV6-1 to TRBJ2-1, with 13 bases that match TRBD2. The germline V gene has CDR1 MNHNS and CDR2 SASEGT. Trimming cost V 6 bases and J 9 bases; bases outside gene matches: 11. The CDR3 is 16 amino acids.

This clonotype was counted only a few times. This chain links TRBV5-1 with TRBJ1-1, with D uncertain. Germline V gene lookup returns CDR1 SGHRS and CDR2 YFSETQ. The CDR3 sequence is 13 residues long. V lost 5 bases to trimming and J lost 3 bases, with 11 bases between them. The CDR3 DNA sequence: TGCGCCAGCAGAGTGGCTGGGGACACTGAAGCTTTCTTT. It is translated as CASRVAGDTEAFF.

This clonotype has at least ten counts. The junction does not match germline at one end; this may be a read error. V and J are TRBV7-7 and TRBJ2-7; TRBD2 is a possible D gene (5 bases). Germline-derived CDR1 and CDR2 are SSHAT and FNYEAQ (reference sequence). The CDR3 covers 13 residues. Here the CDR3 reads CASSPNTGDEQYF. In DNA, the CDR3 is TGTGCTAGCAGCCCGAATACCGGGGACGAGCAGTACTTC.

The table lists this clonotype with a few counts. The chain has TRBV12-3 or TRBV12-4 and TRBJ2-3; a possible D gene is TRBD2 (6 bases). The V gene lost 3 bases and the J gene lost 4 bases, with 14 bases spanning the gap. The CDR3 is made up of 15 amino acids. CDR3 in DNA: TGTGCCAGCAGTTTGCTGTCGGGAGTGCCAGATACGCAGTATTTT. It yields the protein CASSLLSGVPDTQYF.

This clonotype came up a few times. The rearrangement uses TRBV5-1 and TRBJ2-5, with 8 bases aligning to TRBD1. V gave up 3 bases and J gave up 3 bases; unmatched junction bases: 10. Germline-derived CDR1 and CDR2 are SGHRS and YFSETQ. The CDR3 totals 16 residues. The CDR3 region is CASSSGQGALKETQYF. The CDR3 DNA reads as TGCGCCAGCAGCTCGGGGCAGGGGGCTTTGAAAGAGACCCAGTACTTC.